A selection of T cell receptor beta chains follows, all from one sample in a study of radiation and T cells in renal cell carcinoma. Assay used: immunoSEQ multiplex PCR; TCRdb lists only in-frame clones, some missing. Among about 140,000 clones, less than 90% were seen once, and the ten largest hold 15% to 20%. The material was blood, obtained from a patient whose treatment included radiotherapy and nephrectomy. Receptors were obtained from a woman aged 45 to 65 with renal cell carcinoma. Both conserved end residues are part of each CDR3. D genes are given only for firm matches. Size is omitted from some rows. Given values are once, few, many or a class for expanded clones.

D gene: .; V gene: TRBV10-2; J gene: TRBJ2-1; clone size: .; CDR3 length: 12; CDR3 protein: CASTPGSNEQFF; CDR3 DNA: TGCGCCAGCACCCCGGGGTCCAATGAGCAGTTCTTC
D gene: TRBD2; V gene: TRBV4-3; J gene: TRBJ2-2; clone size: .; CDR3 length: 15; CDR3 protein: CASSQGLVNTGELFF; CDR3 DNA: TGCGCCAGCAGCCAGGGACTAGTGAACACCGGGGAGCTGTTTTTT
D gene: .; V gene: TRBV7-2; J gene: TRBJ2-7; clone size: .; CDR3 length: 14; CDR3 protein: CASSLGGAAHEQYF; CDR3 DNA: TGTGCCAGCAGCTTAGGGGGCGCGGCCCACGAGCAGTACTTC
D gene: .; V gene: TRBV5-1; J gene: TRBJ1-5; clone size: .; CDR3 length: 16; CDR3 protein: CASSPVPGDSNQPQHF; CDR3 DNA: TGCGCCAGCAGCCCCGTGCCGGGGGATAGCAATCAGCCCCAGCATTTT
D gene: TRBD1; V gene: TRBV10-1; J gene: TRBJ1-2; clone size: few; CDR3 length: 13; CDR3 protein: CARHRTGVEGYTF; CDR3 DNA: TGCGCCAGACATCGTACAGGGGTTGAAGGCTACACCTTC
D gene: .; V gene: TRBV9; J gene: TRBJ2-3; clone size: .; CDR3 length: 13; CDR3 protein: CASSVAGRHTQYF; CDR3 DNA: TGTGCCAGCAGCGTAGCTGGCAGACATACGCAGTATTTT
D gene: TRBD1; V gene: TRBV5-6; J gene: TRBJ2-7; clone size: .; CDR3 length: 15; CDR3 protein: CASRQGTLPVDEQYF; CDR3 DNA: TGTGCCAGCCGACAGGGGACGCTCCCCGTAGATGAGCAGTACTTC
D gene: .; V gene: TRBV20-1; J gene: TRBJ1-1; clone size: .; CDR3 length: 11; CDR3 protein: CSARGGTEAFF; CDR3 DNA: TGCAGTGCCCGAGGGGGCACTGAAGCTTTCTTT
D gene: TRBD1; V gene: TRBV28; J gene: TRBJ2-7; clone size: .; CDR3 length: 14; CDR3 protein: CASNPGQGSWGQYF; CDR3 DNA: TGTGCCAGCAATCCGGGACAGGGGTCTTGGGGGCAGTACTTC
D gene: .; V gene: TRBV4-3; J gene: TRBJ2-3; clone size: .; CDR3 length: 14; CDR3 protein: CASSQESGGDTQYF; CDR3 DNA: TGCGCCAGCAGCCAAGAATCCGGGGGTGATACGCAGTATTTT
D gene: .; V gene: TRBV15; J gene: TRBJ2-3; clone size: .; CDR3 length: 12; CDR3 protein: CATSSSRDTQYF; CDR3 DNA: TGTGCCACCAGCAGCTCAAGGGATACGCAGTATTTT
D gene: .; V gene: TRBV7-9; J gene: TRBJ1-4; clone size: .; CDR3 length: 15; CDR3 protein: CASSQEGATNEKLFF; CDR3 DNA: TGTGCCAGCAGCCAAGAAGGGGCAACTAATGAAAAACTGTTTTTT
D gene: TRBD2; V gene: TRBV6-5; J gene: TRBJ2-7; clone size: .; CDR3 length: 15; CDR3 protein: CASSYSVGGGNEQYF; CDR3 DNA: TGTGCCAGCAGTTACTCGGTTGGCGGGGGGAACGAGCAGTACTTC
D gene: .; V gene: TRBV9; J gene: TRBJ2-1; clone size: .; CDR3 length: 15; CDR3 protein: CASSVGVRDWIEQFF; CDR3 DNA: TGTGCCAGCAGCGTGGGGGTGCGGGATTGGATTGAGCAGTTCTTC
D gene: .; V gene: TRBV6-5; J gene: TRBJ2-2; clone size: once; CDR3 length: 14; CDR3 protein: CASSYSYRTGELFF; CDR3 DNA: TGTGCCAGCAGTTACTCCTACCGGACCGGGGAGCTGTTTTTT
D gene: .; V gene: TRBV14; J gene: TRBJ2-3; clone size: .; CDR3 length: 16; CDR3 protein: CASSKLVASVGETQYF; CDR3 DNA: TGTGCCAGCAGCAAACTCGTAGCCAGCGTGGGGGAAACGCAGTATTTT